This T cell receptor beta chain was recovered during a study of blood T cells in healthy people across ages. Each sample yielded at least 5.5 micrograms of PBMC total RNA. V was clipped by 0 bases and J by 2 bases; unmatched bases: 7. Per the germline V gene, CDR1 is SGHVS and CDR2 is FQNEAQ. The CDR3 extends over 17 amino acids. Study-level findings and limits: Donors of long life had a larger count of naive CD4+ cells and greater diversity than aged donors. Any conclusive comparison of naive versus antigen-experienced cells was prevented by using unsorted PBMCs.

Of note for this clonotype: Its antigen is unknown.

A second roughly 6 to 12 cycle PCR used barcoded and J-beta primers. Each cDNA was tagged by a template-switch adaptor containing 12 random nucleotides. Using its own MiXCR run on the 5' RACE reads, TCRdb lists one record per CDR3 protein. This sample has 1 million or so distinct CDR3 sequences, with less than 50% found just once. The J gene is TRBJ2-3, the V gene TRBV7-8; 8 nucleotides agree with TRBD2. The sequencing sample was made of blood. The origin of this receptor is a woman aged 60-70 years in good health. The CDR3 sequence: CASSLALTSGITDTQYF. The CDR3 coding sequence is TGTGCCAGCAGCTTAGCCCTTACTAGCGGAATCACAGATACGCAGTATTTT.